This T cell receptor beta chain was found in a study of siplizumab effects on memory and regulatory T cells (dated by TCRdb to between 2018 and 2021). For the wider study: The effect of the anti-CD2 antibody siplizumab on alloreactive T-cell subsets was examined in allogeneic mixed lymphocyte reactions constructed from human PBMCs. General findings and caveats noted by the study authors: Greater diversity appeared to be present in unstimulated naive T cells than in memory T cells, and a substantial contribution to the alloresponse seemed to be made by naive cells. Roughly 80-97% of proliferating CD4+ or CD8+ clones could not be assigned a naive or memory phenotype. In reactions with siplizumab, an average of 68.8% of mappable alloreactive CD4+ clones were Treg-derived, compared with roughly 27% in control reactions. Because sequences at frequencies below about 10^-5 were poorly captured, only a minor fraction of alloreactive clones could be mapped back to unstimulated subsets. The cumulative frequency of alloreactive sequences traceable to unstimulated CD4+ memory T cells was significantly reduced by siplizumab. The suppressive function of proliferating Tregs from siplizumab cultures was not functionally confirmed.

The CDR1 and CDR2 encoded by the germline V gene are SQVTM and ANQGSEA. V sheds 7 bases and J sheds 4 bases, leaving 15 bases between their ends. The CDR3 spans 13 residues, from the cysteine through the phenylalanine. This entry keeps only the CDR3 DNA: 39 bases, framed from base 1. The library was built by means of the immunoSEQ multiplex PCR assay. The deep sequencing platform assayed about 90,000 TCR templates per sample. Genomic DNA extracted from sorted T cells was used for TCRbeta CDR3 sequencing. Per the source publication's procedure: Clonal analysis of TCRbeta CDR3 data was done in the R programming language. Comparing unstimulated samples against CFSE-low samples taken after the reaction was how alloreactive CD4+ and CD8+ clones were defined. By matching sequences to the repertoires of sorted unstimulated Treg and non-Treg cells, each alloreactive CD4+ clone was assigned a regulatory or non-regulatory origin. TCRdb took this table from immuneACCESS and kept in-frame rearrangements with V and J called. Such tables lack part of the clones; where checked against another copy, unresolved V genes explain under half of the gap, and the rest is unexplained. The DNA was the basis for D and trimming; V, J and clone size are from that table. The table for this sample lists 98,000 or so clones; over 90% of them were counted only once. Jointly, the top ten make up about 0.62% of the sample.

As for this clone: The antigen it binds to is not known. Nothing much larger sits one base from this clone, and base qualities are not available.

Sorted unstimulated T cells, along with proliferating T cells recovered from mixed lymphocyte reactions, underwent TCRbeta CDR3 sequencing. Fresh whole blood from roughly ten HLA-typed healthy donors served as the source for isolating PBMCs. To map where alloreactive clones came from, CD4+ regulatory T cells in the unstimulated state were FACS-sorted. This receptor chain uses TRBV29-1 and TRBJ2-3; TRBD1 is perhaps the D gene, given 6 matching bases. Sequencing was performed on Tregs sorted from blood. The TCR sequence derives from a human donor in good health. The nucleotides are TGCAGCGCCGGTAGGGGGAACGCAGATACGCAGTATTTT. It codes for CSAGRGNADTQYF.